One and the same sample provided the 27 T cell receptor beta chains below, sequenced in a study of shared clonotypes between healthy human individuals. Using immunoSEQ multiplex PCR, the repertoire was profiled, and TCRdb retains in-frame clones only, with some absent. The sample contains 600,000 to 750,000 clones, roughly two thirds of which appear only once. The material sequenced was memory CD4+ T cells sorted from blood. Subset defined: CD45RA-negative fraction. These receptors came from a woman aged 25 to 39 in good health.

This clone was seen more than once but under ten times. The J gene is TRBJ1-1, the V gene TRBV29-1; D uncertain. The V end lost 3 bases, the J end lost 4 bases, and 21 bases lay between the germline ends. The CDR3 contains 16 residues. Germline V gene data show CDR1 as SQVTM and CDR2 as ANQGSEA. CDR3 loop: CSVEWMGSQRATEAFF. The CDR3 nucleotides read TGCAGCGTTGAGTGGATGGGCAGCCAGAGGGCCACTGAAGCTTTCTTT.

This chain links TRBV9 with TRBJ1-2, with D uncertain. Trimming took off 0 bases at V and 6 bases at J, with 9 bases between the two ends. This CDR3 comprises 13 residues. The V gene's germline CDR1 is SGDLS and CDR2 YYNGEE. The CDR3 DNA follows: TGTGCCAGCAGCGTAGAGGGAACCCATGGCTACACCTTC. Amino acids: CASSVEGTHGYTF.

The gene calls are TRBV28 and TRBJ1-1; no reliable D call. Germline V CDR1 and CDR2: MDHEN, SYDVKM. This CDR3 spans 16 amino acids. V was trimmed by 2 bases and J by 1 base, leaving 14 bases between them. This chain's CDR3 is CASSLPLWAANTEAFF. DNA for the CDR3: TGTGCCAGCAGTTTACCCCTCTGGGCCGCGAACACTGAAGCTTTCTTT.

The CDR3, as DNA: TGTGCCATCAGTAAACAGGGGGGACGGGGTGCCGAGCAGTACTTC. It encodes CAISKQGGRGAEQYF. V gene TRBV10-3 combines with J gene TRBJ2-7; 8 bases fit TRBD1. The CDR3 totals 15 residues. Germline V gene lookup returns CDR1 ENHRY and CDR2 SYGVKD. V was clipped by 5 bases and J by 6 bases; unmatched bases: 12.

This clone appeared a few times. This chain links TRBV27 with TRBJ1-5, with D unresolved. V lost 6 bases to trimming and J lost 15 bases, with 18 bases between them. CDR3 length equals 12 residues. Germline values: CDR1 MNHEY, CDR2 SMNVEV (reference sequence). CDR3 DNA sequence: TGTGCCAGCAGCCCCACCGAGGGTCATCCGCATTTT. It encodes CASSPTEGHPHF.

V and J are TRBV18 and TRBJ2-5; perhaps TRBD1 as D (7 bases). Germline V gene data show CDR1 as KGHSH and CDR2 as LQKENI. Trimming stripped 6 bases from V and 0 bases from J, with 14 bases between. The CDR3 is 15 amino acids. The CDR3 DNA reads TGTGCCAGCTCCGGGGGACAGTACCACCAAGAGACCCAGTACTTC. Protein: CASSGGQYHQETQYF.

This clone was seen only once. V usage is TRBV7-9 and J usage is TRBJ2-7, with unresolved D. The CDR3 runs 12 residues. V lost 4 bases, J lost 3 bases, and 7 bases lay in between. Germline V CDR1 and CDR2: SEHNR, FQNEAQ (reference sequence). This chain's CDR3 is CASSSGDYEQYF. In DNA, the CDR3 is TGTGCCAGCAGCTCCGGAGACTACGAGCAGTACTTC.

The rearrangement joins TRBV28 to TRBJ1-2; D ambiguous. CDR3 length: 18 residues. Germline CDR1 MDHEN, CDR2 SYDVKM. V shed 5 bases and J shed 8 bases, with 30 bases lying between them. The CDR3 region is CASSPNLPTENSPWGYTF. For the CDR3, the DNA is TGTGCCAGCAGTCCTAACCTACCGACGGAGAACAGCCCCTGGGGCTACACCTTC.

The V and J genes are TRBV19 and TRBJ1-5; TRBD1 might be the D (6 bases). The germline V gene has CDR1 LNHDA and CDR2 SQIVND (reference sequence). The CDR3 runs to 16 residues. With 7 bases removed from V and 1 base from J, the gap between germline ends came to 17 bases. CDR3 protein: CASKPGGARSNQPQHF. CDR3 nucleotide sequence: TGTGCCAGTAAACCCGGGGGCGCGAGAAGCAATCAGCCCCAGCATTTT.

In DNA form, the CDR3 reads TGCGCCAGCAGCCAAGTCAACTTCCTGGGGGACGGAGGCTACGAGCAGTACTTC. Amino acids: CASSQVNFLGDGGYEQYF. This chain links TRBV4-1 with TRBJ2-7; possibly TRBD1 or TRBD2 for D (5 bases each). CDR1 is MGHRA, CDR2 YSYEKL, per germline. The CDR3 consists of 18 residues. V was trimmed by 1 base and J by 3 bases, leaving 22 bases between them.

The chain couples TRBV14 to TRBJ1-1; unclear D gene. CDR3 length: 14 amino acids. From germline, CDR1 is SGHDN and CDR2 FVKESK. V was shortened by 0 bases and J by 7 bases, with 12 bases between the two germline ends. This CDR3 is CASSQDRVGSEAFF. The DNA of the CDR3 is TGTGCCAGCAGCCAAGATCGGGTGGGGAGTGAAGCTTTCTTT.

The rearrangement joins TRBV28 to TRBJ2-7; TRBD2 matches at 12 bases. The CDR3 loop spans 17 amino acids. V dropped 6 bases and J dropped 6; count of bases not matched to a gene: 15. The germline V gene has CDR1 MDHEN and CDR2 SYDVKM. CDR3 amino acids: CASSPPEASGRAGEQYF. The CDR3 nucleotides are TGTGCCAGCAGCCCCCCCGAGGCTAGCGGGAGGGCTGGCGAGCAGTACTTC.

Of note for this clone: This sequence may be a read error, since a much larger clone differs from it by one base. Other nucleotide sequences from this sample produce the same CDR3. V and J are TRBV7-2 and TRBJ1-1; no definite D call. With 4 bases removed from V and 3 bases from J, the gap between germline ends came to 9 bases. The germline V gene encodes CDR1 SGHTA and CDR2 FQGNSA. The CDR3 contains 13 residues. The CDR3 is CASSSQRDTEAFF. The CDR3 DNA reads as TGTGCCAGCAGCTCACAGCGGGACACTGAAGCTTTCTTT.

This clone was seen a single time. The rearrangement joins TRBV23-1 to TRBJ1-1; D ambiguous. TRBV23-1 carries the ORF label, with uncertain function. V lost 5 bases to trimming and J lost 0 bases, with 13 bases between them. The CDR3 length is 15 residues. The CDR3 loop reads CASSTTEGMNTEAFF. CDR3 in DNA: TGCGCCAGCAGTACGACGGAGGGTATGAACACTGAAGCTTTCTTT.

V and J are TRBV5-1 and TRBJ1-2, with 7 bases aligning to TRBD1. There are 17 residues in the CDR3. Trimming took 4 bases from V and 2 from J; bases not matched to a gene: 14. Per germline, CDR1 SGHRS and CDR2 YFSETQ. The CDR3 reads CASSPGPGQSKNYGYTF. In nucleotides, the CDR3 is TGCGCCAGCAGCCCCGGGCCGGGACAGTCTAAAAACTATGGCTACACCTTC.

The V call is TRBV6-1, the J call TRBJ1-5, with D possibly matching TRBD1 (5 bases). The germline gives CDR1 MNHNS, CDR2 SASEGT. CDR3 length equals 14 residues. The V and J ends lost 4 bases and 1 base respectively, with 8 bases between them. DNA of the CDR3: TGTGCCAGCAGTGCCCGGACAAGCAATCAGCCCCAGCATTTT. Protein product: CASSARTSNQPQHF.

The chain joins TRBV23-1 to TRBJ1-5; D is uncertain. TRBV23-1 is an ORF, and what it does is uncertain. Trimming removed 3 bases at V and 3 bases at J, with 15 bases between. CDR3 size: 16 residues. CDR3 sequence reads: CASSQGEDDPNQPQHF. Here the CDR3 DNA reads TGCGCCAGCAGTCAGGGCGAGGACGATCCCAATCAGCCCCAGCATTTT.

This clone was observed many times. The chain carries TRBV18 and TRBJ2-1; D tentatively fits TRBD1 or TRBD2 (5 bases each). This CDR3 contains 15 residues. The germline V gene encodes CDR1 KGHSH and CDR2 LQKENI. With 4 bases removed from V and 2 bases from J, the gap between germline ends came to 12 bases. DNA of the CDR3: TGTGCCAGCTCACTATCGGGGCAAACCTACAATGAGCAGTTCTTC. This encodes CASSLSGQTYNEQFF.

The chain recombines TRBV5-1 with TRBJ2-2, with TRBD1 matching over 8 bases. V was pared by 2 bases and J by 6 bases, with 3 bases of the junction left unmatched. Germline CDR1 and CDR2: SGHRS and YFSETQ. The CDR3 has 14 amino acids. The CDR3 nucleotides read TGCGCCAGCAGCTTTACAGGGGGATCCGGGGAGCTGTTTTTT. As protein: CASSFTGGSGELFF.

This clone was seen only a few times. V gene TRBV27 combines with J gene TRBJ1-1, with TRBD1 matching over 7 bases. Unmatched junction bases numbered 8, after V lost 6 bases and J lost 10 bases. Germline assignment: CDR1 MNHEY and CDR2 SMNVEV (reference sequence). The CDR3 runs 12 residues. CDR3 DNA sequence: TGTGCCAGCAGGGGGACAGCCCGGGGAGCTTTCTTT. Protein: CASRGTARGAFF.

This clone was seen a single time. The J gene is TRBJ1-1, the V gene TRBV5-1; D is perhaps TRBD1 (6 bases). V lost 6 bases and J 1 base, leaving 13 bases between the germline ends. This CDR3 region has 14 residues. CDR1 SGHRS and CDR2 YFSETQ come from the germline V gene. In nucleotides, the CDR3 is TGCGCCAGCAACGATCCGGGGGCGAACACTGAAGCTTTCTTT. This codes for CASNDPGANTEAFF.

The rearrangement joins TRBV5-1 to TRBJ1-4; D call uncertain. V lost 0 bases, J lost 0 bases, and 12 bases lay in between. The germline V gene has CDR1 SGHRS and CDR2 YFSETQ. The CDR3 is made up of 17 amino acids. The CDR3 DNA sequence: TGCGCCAGCAGCTTGGATCCACTCGGAGCAACTAATGAAAAACTGTTTTTT. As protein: CASSLDPLGATNEKLFF.

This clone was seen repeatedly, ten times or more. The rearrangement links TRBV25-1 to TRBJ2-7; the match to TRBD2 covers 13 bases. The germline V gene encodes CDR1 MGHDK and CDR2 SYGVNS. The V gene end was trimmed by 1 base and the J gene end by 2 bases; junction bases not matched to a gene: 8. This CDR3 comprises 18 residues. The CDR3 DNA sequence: TGTGCCAGCAGTGAATCCAAGACTAGCGGGAGGAATACCTACGAGCAGTACTTC. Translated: CASSESKTSGRNTYEQYF.

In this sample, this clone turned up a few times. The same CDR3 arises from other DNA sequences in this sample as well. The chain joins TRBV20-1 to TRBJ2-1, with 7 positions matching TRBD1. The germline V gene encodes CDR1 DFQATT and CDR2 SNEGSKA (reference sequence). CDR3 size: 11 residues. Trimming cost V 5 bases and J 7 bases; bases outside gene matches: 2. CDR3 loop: CSAAGGNEQFF. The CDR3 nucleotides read TGCAGTGCTGCAGGGGGAAATGAGCAGTTCTTC.

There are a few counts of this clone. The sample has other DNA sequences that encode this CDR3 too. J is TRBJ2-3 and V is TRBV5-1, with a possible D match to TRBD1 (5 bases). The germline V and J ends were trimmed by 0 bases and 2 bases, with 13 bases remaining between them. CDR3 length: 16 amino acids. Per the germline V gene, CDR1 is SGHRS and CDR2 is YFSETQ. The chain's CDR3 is CASSLAQGPPTDTQYF. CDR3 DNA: TGCGCCAGCAGCTTGGCCCAGGGTCCCCCCACAGATACGCAGTATTTT. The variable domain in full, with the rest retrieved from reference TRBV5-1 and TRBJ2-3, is KAGVTQTPRYLIKTRGQQVTLSCSPISGHRSVSWYQQTPGQGLQFLFEYFSETQRNKGNFPGRFSGRQFSNSRSEMNVSTLELGDSALYLCASSLAQGPPTDTQYFGPGTRLTVL.

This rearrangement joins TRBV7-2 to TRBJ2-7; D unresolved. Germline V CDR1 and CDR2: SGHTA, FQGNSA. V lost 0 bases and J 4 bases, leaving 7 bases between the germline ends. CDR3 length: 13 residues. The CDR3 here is CASSLAVWYEQYF. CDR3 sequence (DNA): TGTGCCAGCAGCTTAGCAGTGTGGTACGAGCAGTACTTC. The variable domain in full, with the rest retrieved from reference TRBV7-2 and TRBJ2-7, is GAGVSQSPSNKVTEKGKDVELRCDPISGHTALYWYRQSLGQGLEFLIYFQGNSAPDKSGLPSDRFSAERTGGSVSTLTIQRTQQEDSAVYLCASSLAVWYEQYFGPGTRLTVT.

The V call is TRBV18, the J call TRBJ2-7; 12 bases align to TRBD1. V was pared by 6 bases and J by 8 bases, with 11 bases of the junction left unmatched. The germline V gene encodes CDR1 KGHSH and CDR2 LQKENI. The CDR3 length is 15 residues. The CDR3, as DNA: TGTGCCAGCTCCGCCGGGACAGGGGGCACTTCGAAGCAGTACTTC. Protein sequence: CASSAGTGGTSKQYF.